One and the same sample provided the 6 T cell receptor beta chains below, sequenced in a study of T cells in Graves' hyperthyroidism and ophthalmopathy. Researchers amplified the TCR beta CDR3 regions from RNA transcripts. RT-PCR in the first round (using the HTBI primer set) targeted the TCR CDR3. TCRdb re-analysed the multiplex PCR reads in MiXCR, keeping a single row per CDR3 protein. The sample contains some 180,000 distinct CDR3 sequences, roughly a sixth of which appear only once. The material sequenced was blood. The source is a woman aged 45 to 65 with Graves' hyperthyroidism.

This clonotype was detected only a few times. The DNA for the CDR3 is TGTGCCAGCAACCGGGTAATTCAAGATACGCAGTATTTT. Translating gives CASNRVIQDTQYF. V gene TRBV12-3 or TRBV12-4 combines with J gene TRBJ2-3; D remains unclear. The CDR3 covers 13 residues. V was trimmed by 7 bases and J by 5 bases, leaving 13 bases between them.

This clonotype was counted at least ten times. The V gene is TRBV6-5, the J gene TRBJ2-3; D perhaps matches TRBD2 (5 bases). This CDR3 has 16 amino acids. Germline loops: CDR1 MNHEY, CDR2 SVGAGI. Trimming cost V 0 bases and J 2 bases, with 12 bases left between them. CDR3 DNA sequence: TGTGCCAGCAGTTACTCGACGGGATGGGTCACAGATACGCAGTATTTT. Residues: CASSYSTGWVTDTQYF.

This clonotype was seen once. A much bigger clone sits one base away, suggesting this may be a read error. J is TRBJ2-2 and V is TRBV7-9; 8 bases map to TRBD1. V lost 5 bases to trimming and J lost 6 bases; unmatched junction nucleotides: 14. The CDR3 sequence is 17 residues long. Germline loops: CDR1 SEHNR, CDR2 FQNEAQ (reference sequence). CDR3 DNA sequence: TGTGCCAGCAGCCCCCGACAGGGGAAGAGGATTGCCGGGGAGCTGTTTTTT. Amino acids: CASSPRQGKRIAGELFF. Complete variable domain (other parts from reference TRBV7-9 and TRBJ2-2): DTGVSQNPRHKITKRGQNVTFRCDPISEHNRLYWYRQTLGQGPEFLTYFQNEAQLEKSRLLSDRFSAERPKGSFSTLEIQRTEQGDSAMYLCASSPRQGKRIAGELFFGEGSRLTVL.

The CDR3 spells CASTSTSGRRELFF. As DNA, the CDR3 is TGTGCCAGCACCTCGACTAGCGGGAGGAGGGAGCTGTTTTTT. The genes are TRBV7-9 and TRBJ2-2; 13 nucleotides agree with TRBD2. The V and J ends lost 7 bases and 9 bases, in that order; junction bases with no gene match: 5. There are 14 residues in the CDR3. In germline, CDR1 is SEHNR, CDR2 FQNEAQ (reference sequence).

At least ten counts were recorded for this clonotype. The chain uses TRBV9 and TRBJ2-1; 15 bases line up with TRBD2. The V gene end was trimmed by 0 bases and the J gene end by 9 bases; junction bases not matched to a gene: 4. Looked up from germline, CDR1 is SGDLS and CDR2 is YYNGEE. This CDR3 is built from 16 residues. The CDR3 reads CASSVDGTSGRIEQFF. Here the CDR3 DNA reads TGTGCCAGCAGCGTAGATGGGACTAGCGGGAGGATTGAGCAGTTCTTC.

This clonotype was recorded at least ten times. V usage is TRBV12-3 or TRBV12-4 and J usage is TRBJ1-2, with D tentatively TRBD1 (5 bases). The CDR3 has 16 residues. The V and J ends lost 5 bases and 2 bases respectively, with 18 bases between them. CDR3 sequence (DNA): TGTGCCAGCAGTGGAAGTGGGGGACCGTTAAACTATGGCTACACCTTC. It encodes CASSGSGGPLNYGYTF.